One and the same sample provided the 23 T cell receptor beta chains below, sequenced in a study of OX40 agonist ivuxolimab in advanced cancers. The method was immunoSEQ multiplex PCR; TCRdb's version includes in-frame clones alone and lacks a portion of them. The sample carries tens of thousands of clones, 92% recorded once. Sequencing was performed on CD4+ or CD8+ T cells sorted from blood, taken in a trial of the OX40 agonist ivuxolimab. These receptors were taken from an adult with an advanced solid tumor such as melanoma, head and neck, liver or kidney cancer.

V and J are TRBV7-9 and TRBJ1-6; D is unclear. The CDR3 length is 12 residues. Germline V gene sequence: CDR1 SEHNR, CDR2 FQNEAQ (reference sequence). V shed 2 bases and J shed 7 bases, with 3 bases lying between them. For the CDR3, the DNA is TGTGCCAGCAGCTTACTAAATTCACCCCTCCACTTT. Translating it yields CASSLLNSPLHF.

This clone was recorded only once. The V and J genes are TRBV10-1 and TRBJ2-1, with a tentative D call TRBD2 (5 bases). The V end lost 4 bases, the J end lost 10 bases, and 8 bases lay between the germline ends. The length of the CDR3 is 11 residues. CDR1 is WNHNN and CDR2 is SYGVQD in the germline V gene (reference sequence). The DNA for the CDR3 is TGCGCCAGCAGTGGCGGGCGGGAGCAGTTCTTC. Protein sequence: CASSGGREQFF.

V and J are TRBV7-6 and TRBJ2-7, with 7 positions matching TRBD2. Trimming at V came to 1 base and at J to 2 bases, leaving 8 bases not matched to a gene. This CDR3 is built from 16 residues. The V gene's germline CDR1 is SGHVS and CDR2 FNYEAQ. The CDR3 loop is CASSLGSGAGTYEQYF. The CDR3 bases are TGTGCCAGCAGCTTAGGGTCGGGAGCGGGGACCTACGAGCAGTACTTC.

The V gene is TRBV6-5, the J gene TRBJ1-2; 8 bases match TRBD1. Germline assignment: CDR1 MNHEY and CDR2 SVGAGI. The CDR3 is 13 amino acids. Unmatched junction bases numbered 6, after V lost 6 bases and J lost 6 bases. The CDR3 spells CASRPGQENGYTF. In DNA form, the CDR3 reads TGTGCCAGCAGACCGGGACAGGAAAATGGCTACACCTTC.

This chain links TRBV2 with TRBJ2-7, with 10 bases aligning to TRBD1. V dropped 7 bases and J dropped 6; count of bases not matched to a gene: 9. Germline CDR1 is SNHLY and CDR2 is FYNNEI. CDR3 length: 14 amino acids. This CDR3 reads CASKGTGALGEQYF. The CDR3 DNA reads TGTGCCAGCAAAGGGACAGGGGCGCTGGGCGAGCAGTACTTC.

In this sample, this clone turned up once. The V call is TRBV11-2, the J call TRBJ2-5; 9 nucleotides line up with TRBD1. Trimming took 3 bases from V and 3 from J; bases not matched to a gene: 8. Germline V lookup: CDR1 SGHAT, CDR2 FQNNGV. This CDR3 is built from 16 residues. This CDR3 reads CASSFMGQGGEETQYF. The CDR3 DNA sequence: TGTGCCAGCAGCTTTATGGGACAGGGTGGGGAAGAGACCCAGTACTTC.

V and J are TRBV7-6 and TRBJ2-7; no definite D call. Germline V gives CDR1 SGHVS, CDR2 FNYEAQ. V lost 4 bases and J lost 3, with 10 bases in between. The CDR3 is made up of 13 amino acids. CDR3 bases: TGTGCCAGCAGCTCGACTTCGGGCTACGAGCAGTACTTC. Protein product: CASSSTSGYEQYF.

The table lists this clone with a few counts. This chain uses TRBV19 with TRBJ1-4; D may be TRBD1 (5 bases). Trimming cost V 3 bases and J 11 bases, with 16 bases left between them. The CDR3 totals 14 residues. Germline V CDR1 and CDR2: LNHDA, SQIVND (reference sequence). The CDR3 sequence: CASSIGGRFDKLFF. The CDR3, as DNA: TGTGCCAGTAGTATTGGGGGACGGTTTGATAAACTGTTTTTT.

This chain joins TRBV6-6 and TRBJ2-1; D assignment may be TRBD1 or TRBD2 (6 bases each). Trimming removed 6 bases at V and 7 bases at J, with 13 bases between. Germline-derived CDR1 and CDR2 are MNHNY and SVGAGI (reference sequence). The CDR3 runs to 13 residues. CDR3 sequence reads: CASSQPGANEQFF. The CDR3 region has the DNA TGTGCCAGCAGCCAACCGGGGGCTAATGAGCAGTTCTTC.

Only one count was recorded for this clone. The V gene is TRBV11-3, the J gene TRBJ2-6; 10 bases agree with TRBD2. V lost 5 bases and J lost 0; bases outside the gene matches: 7. The CDR3 extends over 18 amino acids. CDR1 is SGHNT, CDR2 YENEEA, per germline. CDR3 in DNA: TGTGCCAGCAGCACCGCTAGCGGGGGACTCTCTGGGGCCAACGTCCTGACTTTC. It specifies CASSTASGGLSGANVLTF.

This rearrangement joins TRBV5-1 to TRBJ1-1, with TRBD1 identical over 7 bases. This CDR3 region has 14 residues. The germline CDR1 and CDR2 sequences are SGHRS and YFSETQ. With 8 bases clipped from V and 1 base from J, the junction kept 8 bases outside the gene matches. The CDR3 sequence: CASGRGTENTEAFF. The CDR3 bases are TGCGCCAGTGGTCGGGGGACAGAGAACACTGAAGCTTTCTTT.

A note on this clone: The junction departs from germline at one end; a sequencing error may be responsible. The V call is TRBV6-1, the J call TRBJ1-1; maybe TRBD1 (6 bases). Germline lookup yields CDR1 MNHNS and CDR2 SASEGT. This CDR3 contains 14 residues. CDR3 protein: CASIEGGVNTEAFF. The CDR3 DNA reads as TGTGCCAGCATTGAAGGGGGAGTGAACACTGAAGCTTTCTTT.

This clone was seen a single time. This chain connects TRBV27 to TRBJ2-5, with 8 bases identical to TRBD1. After removal of 5 bases from V and 2 bases from J, the junction contained 7 bases not matched to a gene. From germline, CDR1 is MNHEY and CDR2 SMNVEV (reference sequence). This CDR3 has 15 residues. The CDR3 loop reads CASSRGNRGQETQYF. CDR3 nucleotides: TGTGCCAGCAGTCGGGGGAACAGGGGGCAAGAGACCCAGTACTTC.

Only a few counts were recorded for this clone. The chain combines TRBV6-1 with TRBJ2-4; D may be TRBD1 (6 bases). CDR1 is MNHNS, CDR2 SASEGT, per germline. The CDR3 sequence is 15 residues long. Deletions cut 4 bases from V and 1 base from J, with 11 bases between. The CDR3 spells CASSGQDHAKNIQYF. CDR3 nucleotide sequence: TGTGCCAGCAGTGGACAGGACCACGCCAAAAACATTCAGTACTTC.

The chain joins TRBV7-3 to TRBJ2-3; D ambiguous. Between the trimmed V and J ends, which lost 2 bases and 1 base, there was a span of 10 bases. Germline assignment: CDR1 SGHTA and CDR2 FQGTGA. This CDR3 has 15 amino acids. The CDR3 region has the DNA TGTGCCAGCAGCTTATACCCCGCCCGCACAGATACGCAGTATTTT. Amino acid sequence: CASSLYPARTDTQYF.

The genes are TRBV5-1 and TRBJ2-5; 13 positions agree with TRBD2. Per the germline V gene, CDR1 is SGHRS and CDR2 is YFSETQ. The ends lost 4 bases at V and 5 bases at J; junction bases unmatched: 8. The CDR3 runs to 16 residues. CDR3 DNA: TGCGCCAGCAGCGCAGGACTAGCGGGAGTAGGTGAGACCCAGTACTTC. Encoded protein: CASSAGLAGVGETQYF. The full variable domain, rest sourced from reference TRBV5-1 and TRBJ2-5, is KAGVTQTPRYLIKTRGQQVTLSCSPISGHRSVSWYQQTPGQGLQFLFEYFSETQRNKGNFPGRFSGRQFSNSRSEMNVSTLELGDSALYLCASSAGLAGVGETQYFGPGTRLLVL.

The chain is built from TRBV5-6 and TRBJ2-3; maybe TRBD1 (6 bases). The CDR3 extends over 17 amino acids. Trimming cost V 4 bases and J 4 bases, with 22 bases left between them. From germline, CDR1 is SGHDT and CDR2 YYEEEE. As DNA, the CDR3 is TGTGCCAGCAGCCGAAGATCGGGACATCGCCGCGCAGATACGCAGTATTTT. Protein sequence: CASSRRSGHRRADTQYF.

The chain employs TRBV5-1 and TRBJ1-2; the match to TRBD1 covers 10 bases. The length of the CDR3 is 15 residues. V shed 4 bases, J shed 5 bases, and the junction held 8 bases outside the gene matches. The germline V gene has CDR1 SGHRS and CDR2 YFSETQ. CDR3 nucleotides: TGCGCCAGCAGCGGGGGACAGGGGAATGGGTATGGCTACACCTTC. It yields the protein CASSGGQGNGYGYTF.

The rearrangement joins TRBV10-2 to TRBJ2-1; 8 bases are a match to TRBD2. CDR1 is WSHSY and CDR2 is SAAADI in the germline V gene. The length of the CDR3 is 17 residues. V lost 6 bases and J lost 6; bases outside the gene matches: 16. The CDR3 sequence is CASSRLTIAGRTNEQFF. In nucleotides, the CDR3 is TGCGCCAGCAGCCGATTAACCATAGCGGGACGAACCAATGAGCAGTTCTTC.

The chain has TRBV18 and TRBJ2-1, with D perhaps matching TRBD1 or TRBD2 (6 bases each). This CDR3 comprises 15 residues. Trimming stripped 4 bases from V and 8 bases from J, with 18 bases between. CDR1 is KGHSH and CDR2 is LQKENI in the germline V gene. The CDR3, as DNA: TGTGCCAGCTCACTTCCATCGGGGGCAAGCGATGAGCAGTTCTTC. Translating gives CASSLPSGASDEQFF.

This rearrangement joins TRBV9 to TRBJ2-3; a possible D gene is TRBD1 (6 bases). CDR3 length equals 14 residues. V lost 4 bases and J lost 6, with 15 bases in between. CDR1 and CDR2 from the germline V gene are SGDLS and YYNGEE. CDR3 sequence reads: CASSPRQGFDTQYF. CDR3 bases: TGTGCCAGCAGCCCTCGGCAGGGGTTCGATACGCAGTATTTT.

This sequence joins TRBV2 and TRBJ1-1, with a weak D call TRBD1 (6 bases). The germline V and J ends were trimmed by 6 bases and 3 bases, with 11 bases remaining between them. This CDR3 region has 13 residues. Germline loops: CDR1 SNHLY, CDR2 FYNNEI. The chain's CDR3 is CASRLNRDTEAFF. The CDR3 nucleotides read TGTGCCAGCAGGTTAAACAGGGACACTGAAGCTTTCTTT.

This clone appeared once. The CDR3 sequence is CASSLAGAKGNTIYF. CDR3 bases: TGCGCCAGCAGCCTGGCGGGTGCGAAGGGGAACACCATATATTTT. V and J are TRBV5-1 and TRBJ1-3; weak D call: TRBD1 (5 bases). The CDR3 runs to 15 residues. Trimming removed 4 bases at V and 7 bases at J, with 18 bases between. Germline assignment: CDR1 SGHRS and CDR2 YFSETQ.